The TCR beta chain described here comes from a study of regulatory T cells in long-lasting Graves disease. Time point noted: newly diagnosed GD, antithyroid drugs for less than 3 months. Extracted PBMC RNA gave rise to the TCR library. Criteria from the American Thyroid Association guidelines were applied to diagnose Graves' disease. The table lists this clonotype with many counts. To make TCR beta libraries, researchers used iRepertoire HTBI primers and Arm-PCR of CDR3 regions. TCRdb reanalysed the multiplex PCR reads using MiXCR and keeps one entry per CDR3 protein. This sample has about 380,000 distinct CDR3 sequences, with roughly a sixth found just once. The V and J ends lost 6 bases and 7 bases, in that order; junction bases with no gene match: 7. The CDR3 runs 13 residues. From germline, CDR1 is MNHEY and CDR2 SMNVEV (reference sequence).

The sequenced sample was peripheral blood mononuclear cells (PBMCs), obtained at new diagnosis, from a patient treated with antithyroid drugs. The origin of this receptor is a female donor with Graves disease. The chain carries TRBV27 and TRBJ2-7, with 9 bases identical to TRBD1. CDR3 nucleotide sequence: TGTGCCAGCAGCTTGGGACAGGGACGGGAGCAGTACTTC. Translation gives CASSLGQGREQYF.